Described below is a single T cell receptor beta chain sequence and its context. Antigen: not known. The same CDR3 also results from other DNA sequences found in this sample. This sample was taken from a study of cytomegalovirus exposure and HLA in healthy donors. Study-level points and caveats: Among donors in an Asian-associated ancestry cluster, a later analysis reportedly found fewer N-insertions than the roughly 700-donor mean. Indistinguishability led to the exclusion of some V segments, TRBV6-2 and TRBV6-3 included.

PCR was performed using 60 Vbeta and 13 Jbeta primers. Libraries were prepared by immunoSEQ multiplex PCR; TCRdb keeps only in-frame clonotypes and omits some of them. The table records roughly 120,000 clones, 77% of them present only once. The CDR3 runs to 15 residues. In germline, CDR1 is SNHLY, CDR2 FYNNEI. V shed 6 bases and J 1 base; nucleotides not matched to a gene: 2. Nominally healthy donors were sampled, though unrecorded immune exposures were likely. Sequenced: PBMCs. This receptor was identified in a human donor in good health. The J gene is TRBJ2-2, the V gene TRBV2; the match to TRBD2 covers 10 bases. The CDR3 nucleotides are TGTGCCAGCAGGAGGACTAGCGGGAACACCGGGGAGCTGTTTTTT. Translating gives CASRRTSGNTGELFF.